This TCR beta chain came from a study of memory B cells and T cells in multiple sclerosis. Measured with immunoSEQ multiplex PCR; TCRdb has only the in-frame clones, and not every one. The table shows over 10,000 clones, with just under 85% occurring only once. Separate sequencing covered autoproliferating (CFSE-dim) and non-proliferating (CFSE-high) T cells from stimulus-free culture. About 50 million CFSE-labeled PBMCs were cultured about seven days unstimulated, then replicate wells were pooled. PBMCs were labeled with 0.45 to 0.6 uM CFSE and cultured without exogenous stimuli. Study-wide findings and caveats: Normalization was needed because clone-set size differences affected shared clonotype counts.

CDR1 is LNHDA and CDR2 is SQIVND in the germline V gene (reference sequence). V shed 5 bases, J shed 12 bases, and the junction held 12 bases outside the gene matches. The CDR3 totals 13 residues. A word on this clone: Its antigen is unknown.

Sequenced material: PBMCs from blood kept in culture. The TCR sequence derives from a human donor with multiple sclerosis. The chain joins TRBV19 to TRBJ1-1; TRBD1 aligns across 7 bases. CDR3 region: CASSGGTVKNPFF. CDR3 bases: TGTGCCAGTAGTGGGGGGACAGTGAAAAATCCTTTCTTT. The full variable domain, in which reference TRBV19 and TRBJ1-1 provide the parts outside the CDR3, is DGGITQSPKYLFRKEGQNVTLSCEQNLNHDAMYWYRQDPGQGLRLIYYSQIVNDFQKGDIAEGYSVSREKKESFPLTVTSAQKNPTAFYLCASSGGTVKNPFFGQGTRLTVV.